The rows below give T cell receptor beta chains drawn from one sample of a study of blood T cells in healthy people across ages. TCRdb used MiXCR to reprocess the 5' RACE reads, holding one entry per CDR3 protein. The sample gives around 990,000 distinct CDR3 sequences, 35% to 40% of which show up once; less than 15% is in the top ten. What was sequenced was blood. The receptors were sampled from a man aged 18 to 29 in good health. Each CDR3 is given with its conserved first and last residue. The D gene is left open where the match is weak. Some rows have no size entry. The others give once, few or many, or a class for an expanded clone.

j_gene,d_gene,v_gene,abundance,CDR3nt,CDR3aa
TRBJ2-3,-,TRBV7-9,many,TGTGCCAGCAGTTTAGGGGGTTTTTCCACAGATACGCAGTATTTT,CASSLGGFSTDTQYF
TRBJ2-1,-,TRBV6-2/TRBV6-3,few,TGTGCCAGCACGCTCGATGGTAGGCCAGGGGTTTACAATGAGCAGTTCTTC,CASTLDGRPGVYNEQFF
TRBJ1-1,-,TRBV2,few,TGTGCCAGCAGGAGAGGGCAGACTGAAGCTTTCTTT,CASRRGQTEAFF
TRBJ1-4,-,TRBV14,many,TGTGCCAGCAGCCAAGTTCTGACCCCTGAAAAACTGTTTTTT,CASSQVLTPEKLFF
TRBJ1-5,-,TRBV6-1,few,TGTGCCAGCAGTGTCCAGGGGCAGACTCAGCCCCAGCATTTT,CASSVQGQTQPQHF
TRBJ1-2,-,TRBV10-3,-,TGTGCCATCAGTACAGGGTCCTATGGCTACACCTTC,CAISTGSYGYTF
TRBJ2-4,-,TRBV10-3,-,TGTGCCACCAGTGAGTCCCGGGGCAGGGGTGACATTCAGTACTTC,CATSESRGRGDIQYF
TRBJ2-3,-,TRBV10-3,-,TGTGCCATCAGTGAGCGCCTAGCGTCCACAGATACGCGGTATTTT,CAISERLASTDTRYF
TRBJ1-4,-,TRBV6-5,-,TGTGCCAGCAGTTATACACTTGCAACTAATGAAAAACTGTTTTTT,CASSYTLATNEKLFF
TRBJ2-3,-,TRBV7-2,many,TGTGCCAGCAGCTTAGTTCAGTTTACTAAGTCTACAGATACGCAGTATTTT,CASSLVQFTKSTDTQYF
TRBJ2-1,TRBD1,TRBV7-9,-,TGTGCCAGCAGTTTCACCTCAGGGGGTGGCAATGAGCAGTTCTTC,CASSFTSGGGNEQFF
TRBJ1-5,-,TRBV2,few,TGTGCCAGCAGTGAGGCCCATAGCAATCAGCCCCAGCATTTT,CASSEAHSNQPQHF
TRBJ1-2,TRBD1,TRBV25-1,-,TGTGCCAGCGGTCGACAGGGAGCTAACTATGGCTACACCTTC,CASGRQGANYGYTF
TRBJ1-1,-,TRBV29-1,few,TGCAGCGTTGAATATGGTGAAGCTTTCTTT,CSVEYGEAFF
TRBJ1-2,-,TRBV7-9,-,TGTGCCAGCAGCTTAGAATCGTGGGGCTACACCTTC,CASSLESWGYTF
TRBJ2-7,-,TRBV5-1,once,TGCGCCAGCAGCCCCAGCGGAGTGGGAAGCGAGCAGTACTTC,CASSPSGVGSEQYF
TRBJ2-4,TRBD2,TRBV20-1,many,TGCAGTGCTAGAGATCTAACACTGGCGGGGGGTCTAGCCAAAAACATTCAGTACTTC,CSARDLTLAGGLAKNIQYF
TRBJ1-1,-,TRBV5-5,-,TGTGCCAGCAGCTTTAGGGTAGGGATCCTTGAAGCTTTCTTT,CASSFRVGILEAFF
TRBJ1-5,-,TRBV7-9,few,TGTGCCAGCAGCCAATTCAGCAATCAGCCCCAGCATTTT,CASSQFSNQPQHF
TRBJ1-4,-,TRBV7-9,few,TGTGCCAGCAGCCCAGAGGACGGGGAAAAACTGTTTTTT,CASSPEDGEKLFF
TRBJ1-2,TRBD1,TRBV20-1,few,TGCAGTGCTAGAGAGCTCGACAGGGTGGATGGCTACACCTTC,CSARELDRVDGYTF
TRBJ2-5,-,TRBV6-1,few,TGTGCCAGCAGTGAAGCGCTGTGGAGGGGAGAGACCCAGTACTTC,CASSEALWRGETQYF
TRBJ1-2,-,TRBV28,-,TGTGCCAGCAGTTCCTCAGAGGGAGCTAACTATGGCTACACCTTC,CASSSSEGANYGYTF
TRBJ2-3,-,TRBV27,-,TGTGCCAGCAGGTGGGCTCCCGAGGATACGCAGTATTTT,CASRWAPEDTQYF
TRBJ1-2,-,TRBV20-1,few,TGCAGTGCTTACAGGGCCCACTATGGCTACACCTTC,CSAYRAHYGYTF
TRBJ2-3,TRBD1,TRBV11-2,-,TGTGCCAGCAGCTTAGATCCGCAGGGGGCATCAGATACGCAGTATTTT,CASSLDPQGASDTQYF
TRBJ2-5,-,TRBV9,few,TGTGCCAGCAGCGTAGTAGGGAACGATGAGCAGTACTTC,CASSVVGNDEQYF
TRBJ1-6,-,TRBV27,many,TGTGCCAGCAAACCTGAGGGATATAATTCACCCCTCCACTTT,CASKPEGYNSPLHF
TRBJ1-1,-,TRBV7-9,few,TGTGCCAGCAGCGAAGGAGTGCAGGGGATCAAAGGCACTGAAGCTTTCTTT,CASSEGVQGIKGTEAFF
TRBJ2-1,TRBD2,TRBV7-3,-,TGTGCCAACAGCTTATCGGGGCGGGGGAGCTCCTACAATGAGCAGTTCTTC,CANSLSGRGSSYNEQFF
TRBJ2-1,TRBD2,TRBV6-2/TRBV6-3,-,TGTGCCAGCAGTTATCTAGCGGGGGTTGCCAATGGGCAGTTCTTC,CASSYLAGVANGQFF
TRBJ2-2,TRBD1,TRBV7-2,-,TGTGCCGGCAGTCCAGGGACAGGGTACACCGGGGAGCTGTTTTTT,CAGSPGTGYTGELFF
TRBJ1-2,TRBD1,TRBV12-3/TRBV12-4,-,TGTGCCAGCAGTTTTGGGTTCGGCAGGGGGCAGGTCCACACCTTC,CASSFGFGRGQVHTF
TRBJ2-5,-,TRBV5-1,few,TGCGCCAGCAGCATTGGATTGGAAGAGACCCAGTACTTC,CASSIGLEETQYF
TRBJ2-5,TRBD1,TRBV5-1,-,TGCGCCAGCAGCTTGCGCTCGGCCAGGGGGCAGCAAGAGACCCAGTACTTC,CASSLRSARGQQETQYF
TRBJ1-2,TRBD1,TRBV6-5,once,TGTGCCAGCAGTTACAGGACAGGCTTGGGCTACACCTTC,CASSYRTGLGYTF
TRBJ2-7,-,TRBV10-3,few,TGTGCCATCAGTGTAGACAGAGCCTACGAGCAGTACTTC,CAISVDRAYEQYF
TRBJ2-2,-,TRBV4-1,-,TGCGCCAGCAGCCAGGTAGGGCCGAACACCGGGGAGCTGTTTTTT,CASSQVGPNTGELFF
TRBJ1-1,-,TRBV7-8,-,TGTGCCAGCAGCCGAGTCGGGGGGAACACTGAAGCTTTCTTT,CASSRVGGNTEAFF
TRBJ2-5,TRBD1,TRBV6-2/TRBV6-3,-,TGTGCCAGCCGTGCCACAGGGGATCATGAGCAGTACTTC,CASRATGDHEQYF
TRBJ2-3,TRBD2,TRBV28,few,TGTGCCAGCAGGACTACTAGCGGCGTTAGCACAGATACGCAGTATTTT,CASRTTSGVSTDTQYF
TRBJ2-3,TRBD2,TRBV12-3/TRBV12-4,many,TGTGCCAGCAGTTTAGCGCTAAAGGGCGGGGGGACCGCTAGCACAGATACGCAGTATTTT,CASSLALKGGGTASTDTQYF
TRBJ1-2,TRBD1,TRBV3-1,-,TGTGCCAGCAGCCCAATGCTACGGACAGGCCCAAACTATGGCTACACCTTC,CASSPMLRTGPNYGYTF
TRBJ2-1,TRBD2,TRBV20-1,few,TGCAGTGCAATAGGTAGCGGGGCATACAATGAGCAGTTCTTC,CSAIGSGAYNEQFF
TRBJ1-6,-,TRBV20-1,-,TGCAGTGCTAGAACAGGTCCAGCCAGCGGTGGGGATTCACCCCTCCACTTT,CSARTGPASGGDSPLHF
TRBJ2-1,-,TRBV4-1,-,TGCGCCAGCAGCCCTGACGGACAAGCCTACAATGAGCAGTTCTTC,CASSPDGQAYNEQFF
TRBJ2-7,-,TRBV12-3/TRBV12-4,-,TGTGCCAGCAGACCACGGGCCGAGGGAGATGAGCAGTACTTC,CASRPRAEGDEQYF
TRBJ2-1,-,TRBV6-2/TRBV6-3,many,TGTGCCAGCAGCCTCAGGAGGAATGAGCAGTTCTTC,CASSLRRNEQFF
TRBJ2-1,-,TRBV5-6,few,TGTGCCAGCAGCTCCCGTGGTTCCCTGTCCTACAATGAGCAGTTCTTC,CASSSRGSLSYNEQFF
TRBJ1-5,TRBD1,TRBV20-1,-,TGCAGTGCTCTCCATACAGGGGGGGACAATCAGCCCCAGCATTTT,CSALHTGGDNQPQHF
TRBJ1-5,-,TRBV20-1,few,TGCAGTGCTAGCACAAAGTATAGCAATCAGCCCCAGCATTTT,CSASTKYSNQPQHF
TRBJ2-1,-,TRBV28,-,TGTGCCCTAGGGCCACGGTCCTACAATGAGCAGTTCTTC,CALGPRSYNEQFF
TRBJ1-5,-,TRBV30,-,TGTGCCTGGACAACAGGTGATCAGCCCCAGCATTTT,CAWTTGDQPQHF
TRBJ1-2,TRBD1,TRBV20-1,few,TGCAGTGCTAGAGATCCCGACAGGGACAACTATGGCTACACCTTC,CSARDPDRDNYGYTF